The subject of this entry is one TCR beta chain. What it binds is not known. This specimen comes from a study of T-cell reconstitution after alpha-beta-depleted transplantation in children. General study findings and limits: Hyperexpanded clones declined; after one year, newly produced T cells mostly supplied diversity. After transplant, high TCRbeta diversity at day 60 in some patients arose from surviving recipient T cells and thymic progenitors.

The authors prepared the TCRbeta library with unique molecular identifiers. TCRdb itself ran the PCR reads through MiXCR, one entry per CDR3 protein. The table has under 100,000 distinct CDR3 sequences, 15% to 18% seen once. Trimming stripped 3 bases from V and 0 bases from J, with 19 bases between. The CDR3 has 18 residues. Germline V lookup: CDR1 MGHDK, CDR2 SYGVNS. This sequence originates from a male patient between 2 and 10 years old who had a stem cell transplant for acute lymphoblastic leukemia, so the T cells may come from the graft donor. The starting material was PBMCs, mostly from graft donor cells, obtained 180 days after TCRalphabeta/CD19-depleted stem cell transplant. The chain carries TRBV25-1 and TRBJ2-3; either TRBD1 or TRBD2 may fit D (5 bases each). The CDR3 DNA is TGTGCCAGCAGTGAGCCGGTGGGGACCCTCTATAGCACAGATACGCAGTATTTT. Amino acid sequence: CASSEPVGTLYSTDTQYF.